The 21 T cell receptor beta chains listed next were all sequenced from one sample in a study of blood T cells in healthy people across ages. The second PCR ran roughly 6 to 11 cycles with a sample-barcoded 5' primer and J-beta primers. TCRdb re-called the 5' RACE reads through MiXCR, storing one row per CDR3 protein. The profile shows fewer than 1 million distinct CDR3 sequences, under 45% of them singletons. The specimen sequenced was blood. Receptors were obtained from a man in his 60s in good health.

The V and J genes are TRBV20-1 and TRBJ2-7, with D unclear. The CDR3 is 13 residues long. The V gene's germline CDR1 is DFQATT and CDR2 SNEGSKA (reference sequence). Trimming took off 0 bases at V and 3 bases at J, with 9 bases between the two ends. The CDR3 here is CSAREEGYYEQYF. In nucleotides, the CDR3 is TGCAGTGCTAGAGAGGAAGGGTACTACGAGCAGTACTTC.

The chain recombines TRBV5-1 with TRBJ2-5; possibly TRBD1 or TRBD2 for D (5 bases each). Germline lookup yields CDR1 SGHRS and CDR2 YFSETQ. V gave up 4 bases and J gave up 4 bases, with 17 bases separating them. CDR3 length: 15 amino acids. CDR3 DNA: TGCGCCAGCAGCCCCGGGACGCATAAGGGAGAGACCCAGTACTTC. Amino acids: CASSPGTHKGETQYF.

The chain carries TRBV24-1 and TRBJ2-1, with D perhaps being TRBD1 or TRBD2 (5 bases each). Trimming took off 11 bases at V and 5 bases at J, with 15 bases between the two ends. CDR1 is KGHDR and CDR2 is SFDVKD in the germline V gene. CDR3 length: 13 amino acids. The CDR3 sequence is CAIAGATNNEQFF. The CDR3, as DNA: TGTGCCATCGCCGGGGCAACCAACAATGAGCAGTTCTTC.

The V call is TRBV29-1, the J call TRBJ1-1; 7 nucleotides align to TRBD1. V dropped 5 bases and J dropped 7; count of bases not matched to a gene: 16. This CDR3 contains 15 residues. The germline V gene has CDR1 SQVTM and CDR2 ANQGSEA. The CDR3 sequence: CSVMTGSLPGGEAFF. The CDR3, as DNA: TGCAGCGTTATGACAGGGTCCTTGCCCGGAGGTGAAGCTTTCTTT. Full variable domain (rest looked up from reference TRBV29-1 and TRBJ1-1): SAVISQKPSRDICQRGTSLTIQCQVDSQVTMMFWYRQQPGQSLTLIATANQGSEATYESGFVIDKFPISRPNLTFSTLTVSNMSPEDSSIYLCSVMTGSLPGGEAFFGQGTRLTVV.

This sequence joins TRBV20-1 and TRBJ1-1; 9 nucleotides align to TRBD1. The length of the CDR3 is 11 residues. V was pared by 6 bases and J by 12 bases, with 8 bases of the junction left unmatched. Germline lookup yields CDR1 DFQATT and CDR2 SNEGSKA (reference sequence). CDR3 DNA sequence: TGCAGTGCGATTCGGGACAGGGAGACTTTCTTT. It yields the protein CSAIRDRETFF.

The CDR3 bases are TGTGCCAGCAGTGTCCGACAGGTATCAAGTCGGCCCCAGCATTTT. Translated: CASSVRQVSSRPQHF. The genes are TRBV2 and TRBJ1-5; tentatively, D is TRBD1 (6 bases). This CDR3 comprises 15 residues. V was pared by 4 bases and J by 9 bases, with 19 bases between. Germline CDR1 SNHLY, CDR2 FYNNEI.

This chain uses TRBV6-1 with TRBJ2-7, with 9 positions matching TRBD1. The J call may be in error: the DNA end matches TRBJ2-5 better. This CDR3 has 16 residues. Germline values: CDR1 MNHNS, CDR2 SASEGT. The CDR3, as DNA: TGTGCCAGCAGTGAGATACAGGGGGCTAGGAGAGAGACCCAGTACTTC. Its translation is CASSEIQGARRETQYF.

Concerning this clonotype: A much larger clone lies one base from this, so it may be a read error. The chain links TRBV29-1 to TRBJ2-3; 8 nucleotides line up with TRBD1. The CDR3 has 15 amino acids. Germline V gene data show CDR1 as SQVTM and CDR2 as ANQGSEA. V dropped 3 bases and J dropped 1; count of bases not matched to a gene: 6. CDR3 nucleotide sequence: TGCAGCGTTGAGCGTGGGACAGGCCGCACAGATACGCAGTATTTT. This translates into CSVERGTGRTDTQYF.

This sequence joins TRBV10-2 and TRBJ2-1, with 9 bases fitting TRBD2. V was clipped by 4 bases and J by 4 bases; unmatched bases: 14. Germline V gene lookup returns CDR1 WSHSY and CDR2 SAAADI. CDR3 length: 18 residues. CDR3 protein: CASSGLAGQGLGYNEQFF. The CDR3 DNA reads TGCGCCAGCAGTGGCCTAGCGGGGCAAGGACTGGGGTACAATGAGCAGTTCTTC.

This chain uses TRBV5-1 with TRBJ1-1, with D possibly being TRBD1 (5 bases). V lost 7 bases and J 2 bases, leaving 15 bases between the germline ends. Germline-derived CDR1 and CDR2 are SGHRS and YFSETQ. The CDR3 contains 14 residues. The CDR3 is CASRESGGNTEAFF. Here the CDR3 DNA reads TGCGCCAGCCGCGAGAGTGGGGGTAACACTGAAGCTTTCTTT.

The CDR3: CASSQDPTYNEQYF. The CDR3 coding sequence is TGCGCCAGCAGCCAAGATCCCACTTACAATGAGCAGTACTTC. V gene TRBV4-1 combines with J gene TRBJ2-1; D uncertain. The J call may be wrong; the DNA end is better matched by TRBJ2-7. Germline V gene sequence: CDR1 MGHRA, CDR2 YSYEKL. The CDR3 has 14 amino acids.

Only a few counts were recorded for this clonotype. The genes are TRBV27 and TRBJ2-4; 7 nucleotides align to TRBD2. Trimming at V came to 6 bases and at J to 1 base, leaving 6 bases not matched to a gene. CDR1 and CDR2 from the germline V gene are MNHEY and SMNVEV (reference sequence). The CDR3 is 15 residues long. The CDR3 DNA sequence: TGTGCCAGCAGAAAAAGCGGGGTGGCCAAAAACATTCAGTACTTC. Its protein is CASRKSGVAKNIQYF.

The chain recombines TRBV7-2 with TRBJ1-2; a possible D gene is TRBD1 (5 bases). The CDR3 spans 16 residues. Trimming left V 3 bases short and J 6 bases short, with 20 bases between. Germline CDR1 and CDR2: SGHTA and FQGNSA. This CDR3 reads CASSFGSGGRKNGYTF. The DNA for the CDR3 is TGTGCCAGCAGCTTCGGGAGCGGGGGAAGAAAGAATGGCTACACCTTC.

CDR3 in DNA: TGTGCCAGCAGTTCCTCGTTGGGACTGGGAAACAATGAGCAGTTCTTC. It yields the protein CASSSSLGLGNNEQFF. The chain recombines TRBV7-9 with TRBJ2-1; D possibly corresponds to TRBD2 (6 bases). Trimming took 6 bases from V and 5 from J, leaving 20 bases between them. The CDR3 sequence is 16 residues long. Germline CDR1 SEHNR, CDR2 FQNEAQ (reference sequence).

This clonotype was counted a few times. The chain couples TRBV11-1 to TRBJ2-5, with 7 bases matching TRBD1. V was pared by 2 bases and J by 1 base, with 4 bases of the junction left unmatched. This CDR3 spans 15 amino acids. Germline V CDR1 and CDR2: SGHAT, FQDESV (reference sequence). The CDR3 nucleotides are TGTGCCAGCAGCTTAAAGGGGGCAGGCCAAGAGACCCAGTACTTC. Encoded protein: CASSLKGAGQETQYF.

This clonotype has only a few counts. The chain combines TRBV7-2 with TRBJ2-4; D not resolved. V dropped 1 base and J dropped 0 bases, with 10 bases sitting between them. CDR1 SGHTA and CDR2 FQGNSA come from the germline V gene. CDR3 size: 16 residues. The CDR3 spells CASSLGGALAKNIQYF. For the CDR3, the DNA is TGTGCCAGCAGCTTAGGGGGTGCCCTAGCCAAAAACATTCAGTACTTC.

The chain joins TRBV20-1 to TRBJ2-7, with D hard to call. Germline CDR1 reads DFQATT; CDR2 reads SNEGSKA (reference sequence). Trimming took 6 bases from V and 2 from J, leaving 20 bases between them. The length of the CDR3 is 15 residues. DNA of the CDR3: TGCAGTGCCGAATTGGGTTCACGCAAACCCTACGAGCAGTACTTC. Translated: CSAELGSRKPYEQYF.

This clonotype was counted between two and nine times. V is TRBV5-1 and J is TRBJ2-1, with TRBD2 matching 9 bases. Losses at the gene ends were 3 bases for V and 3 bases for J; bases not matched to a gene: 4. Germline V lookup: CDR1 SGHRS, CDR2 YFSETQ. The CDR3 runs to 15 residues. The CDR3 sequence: CASSSTSGLYNEQFF. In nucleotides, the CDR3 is TGCGCCAGCAGCTCGACTAGCGGACTCTACAATGAGCAGTTCTTC.

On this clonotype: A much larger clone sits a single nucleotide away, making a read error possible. The CDR3 reads CASSEGTSNERFF. The CDR3 nucleotides read TGTGCCAGCAGTGAAGGGACTTCCAATGAGCGGTTCTTC. J is TRBJ2-1 and V is TRBV2; possibly TRBD2 for D (5 bases). The CDR3 runs to 13 residues. From germline, CDR1 is SNHLY and CDR2 FYNNEI. Variable domain in full (rest from reference TRBV2 and TRBJ2-1): EPEVTQTPSHQVTQMGQEVILRCVPISNHLYFYWYRQILGQKVEFLVSFYNNEISEKSEIFDDQFSVERPDGSNFTLKIRSTKLEDSAMYFCASSEGTSNERFFGPGTRLTVL.

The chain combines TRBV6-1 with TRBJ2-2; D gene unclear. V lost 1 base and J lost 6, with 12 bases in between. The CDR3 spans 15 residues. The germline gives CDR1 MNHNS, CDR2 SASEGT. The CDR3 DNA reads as TGTGCCAGCAGTGAAGTAGGCAGTAACCCCGGGGAGCTGTTTTTT. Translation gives CASSEVGSNPGELFF.

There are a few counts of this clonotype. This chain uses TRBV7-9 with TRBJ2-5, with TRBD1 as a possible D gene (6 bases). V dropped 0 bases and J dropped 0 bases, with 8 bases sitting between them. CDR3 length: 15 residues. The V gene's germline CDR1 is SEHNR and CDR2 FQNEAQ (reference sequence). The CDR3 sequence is CASSLAGANQETQYF. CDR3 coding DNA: TGTGCCAGCAGCTTAGCGGGGGCAAACCAAGAGACCCAGTACTTC.